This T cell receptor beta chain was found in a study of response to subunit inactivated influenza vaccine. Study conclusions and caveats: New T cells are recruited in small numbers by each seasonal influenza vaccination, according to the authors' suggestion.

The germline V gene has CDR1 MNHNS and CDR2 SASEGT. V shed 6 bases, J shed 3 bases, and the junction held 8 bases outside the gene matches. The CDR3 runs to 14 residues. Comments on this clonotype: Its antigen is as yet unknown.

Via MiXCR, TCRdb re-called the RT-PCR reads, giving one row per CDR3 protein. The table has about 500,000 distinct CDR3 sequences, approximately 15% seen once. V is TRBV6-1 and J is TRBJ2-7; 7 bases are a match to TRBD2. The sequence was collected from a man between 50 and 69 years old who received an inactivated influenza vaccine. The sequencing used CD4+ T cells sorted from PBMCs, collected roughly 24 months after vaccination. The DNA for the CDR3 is TGTGCCAGCAGGTCCGGGACTACCATCTACGAGCAGTACTTC. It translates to CASRSGTTIYEQYF.